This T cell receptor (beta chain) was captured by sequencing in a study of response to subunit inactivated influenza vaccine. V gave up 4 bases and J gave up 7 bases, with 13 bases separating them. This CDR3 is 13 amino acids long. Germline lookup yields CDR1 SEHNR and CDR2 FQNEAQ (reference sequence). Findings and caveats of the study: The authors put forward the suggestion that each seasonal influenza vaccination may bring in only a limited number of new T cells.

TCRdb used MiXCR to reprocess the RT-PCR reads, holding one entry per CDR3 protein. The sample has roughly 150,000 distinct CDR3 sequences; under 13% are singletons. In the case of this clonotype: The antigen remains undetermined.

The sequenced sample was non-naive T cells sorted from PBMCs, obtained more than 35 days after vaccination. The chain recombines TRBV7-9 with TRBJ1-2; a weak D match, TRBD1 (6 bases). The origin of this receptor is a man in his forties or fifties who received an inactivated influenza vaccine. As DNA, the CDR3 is TGTGCCAGCAGCTCCACAGGGATAAGTGGCTACACCTTC. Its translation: CASSSTGISGYTF.